The rows below give T cell receptor beta chains drawn from one sample of a study of T cell responses to AZD1222 COVID-19 vaccine. Assay used: immunoSEQ multiplex PCR; TCRdb lists only in-frame clones, some missing. Seen here are under 300,000 clones, 90% to 95% observed once, and the top ten hold around 0.58%. The sequencing here drew on peripheral blood, taken on day 0 of AZD1222 vaccination. These receptors originate from an adult in good health. Each CDR3 is given with its conserved first and last residue. D genes are given only for firm matches. Some rows mark clone size as missing; the rest say once, few, many or name a class of expanded clone.

>NA|TRBV28|NA|TRBJ2-3
TGTGCCAGCAGTTCCGGACAGACCACAGATACGCAGTATTTT
CASSSGQTTDTQYF
>NA|TRBV9|once|TRBJ2-2
TGTGCCAGCAGCGTAGTTGGGGGAACCGGGGAGCTGTTTTTT
CASSVVGGTGELFF
>NA|TRBV5-8|NA|TRBJ1-5
TGTGCCAGCAGCTTGGGGCAGGATTTTCAGCCCCAGCATTTT
CASSLGQDFQPQHF
>NA|TRBV7-2|NA|TRBJ1-6
TGTGCCAGCAGCTTAATGGGGCGTGGGGGAGAGAATTCACCCCTCCACTTT
CASSLMGRGGENSPLHF
>NA|TRBV19|once|TRBJ2-7
TGTGCCAGAGTAGGGCGGGGCGCATCCTACGAGCAGTACTTC
CARVGRGASYEQYF
>NA|TRBV28|NA|TRBJ2-5
TGTGCCAGCAGTGCACTTACATGGACACCTAAAGAAGAGACCCAGTACTTC
CASSALTWTPKEETQYF
>TRBD1|TRBV6-2/TRBV6-3|NA|TRBJ2-5
TGTGCCAGCAGCCCGGGACAGGGTCAGACCCAGTACTTC
CASSPGQGQTQYF
>NA|TRBV15|NA|TRBJ1-3
TGTGCCACCAGCAGAGGCAACCCGCTGGATGGAAACACCATATATTTT
CATSRGNPLDGNTIYF
>TRBD2|TRBV6-5|NA|TRBJ2-7
TGTGCCAGCAGTTACTCCTTCCTAGCGGGAGCAGGGGAGCAGTACTTC
CASSYSFLAGAGEQYF
>NA|TRBV10-1|NA|TRBJ2-7
TGCGCCAACAGTGAAGGGCAGGGCCCCTACGAGCAGTACTTC
CANSEGQGPYEQYF
>TRBD1|TRBV7-2|NA|TRBJ2-1
TGTGCCAGCAGCTTGGACAGGGGAGGGTACAATGAGCAGTTCTTC
CASSLDRGGYNEQFF
>NA|TRBV6-7|NA|TRBJ2-5
TGTGCCAGCAGTTACTCGAAAGGGGGTGAAGAGACCCAGTACTTC
CASSYSKGGEETQYF
>NA|TRBV9|NA|TRBJ2-5
TGTGCCAGCAGCGTAGGGCTGCAACCGGAGACCCAGTACTTC
CASSVGLQPETQYF
>NA|TRBV5-1|NA|TRBJ2-3
TGCGCCAGCAGCCCGAGACGGTCTCCCCCAGATACGCAGTATTTT
CASSPRRSPPDTQYF
>NA|TRBV30|NA|TRBJ1-3
TGTGCCTGGAGTGTTGGAAGGGAGGGAAACACCATATATTTT
CAWSVGREGNTIYF
>NA|TRBV5-1|NA|TRBJ1-1
TGCGCCAGCAGCTTGGAAGGAAACACTGAAGCTTTCTTT
CASSLEGNTEAFF
>NA|TRBV6-1|NA|TRBJ1-1
TGTGCCAGCAGTGAAGCGCGGCGGAGCAGAACACTGAAAGCTTTCTTT
CASSEARRSRTLKAFF
>TRBD2|TRBV7-9|once|TRBJ2-7
TGTGCCAGCAGCCCGGGAGCGGGAGCTAGCTCCTACGAGCAGTACTTC
CASSPGAGASSYEQYF